The source of this TCR beta chain is a study of blood T cell repertoires in COVID-19. Study as a whole: T cells, B-cell-depleted T cells, or PBMCs provided the cDNA or gDNA that served as material.

Germline V gives CDR1 MNHEY, CDR2 SVGAGI. The CDR3 consists of 12 residues. Deletions cut 0 bases from V and 11 bases from J, with 10 bases between. Profiled with immunoSEQ multiplex PCR; TCRdb holds only in-frame clones, not every one. Among some 200,000 clones, approximately 92% were seen once, and the ten largest hold roughly 3%. The TCR originated in a woman under 30 in a cohort exposed to, infected with or recovered from COVID-19 (not recorded which). The chain joins TRBV6-5 to TRBJ1-1; the D is unclear. The sample comprised PBMCs or T cells enriched from blood (not recorded which). CDR3 nucleotides: TGTGCCAGCAGTTACTCGACCGACATGGCTTTCTTT. It is translated as CASSYSTDMAFF.